The text below deals with one T cell receptor (beta chain). Its antigen is currently unknown. Relative to the germline gene, one junction end is altered; a read error may explain this. Co-extraction of RNA and DNA was performed on roughly 17-32 mg of unsorted bulk tissue. The patients, who had chronic HBV infection, were treatment-naive (untreated). Production of TCR beta cDNA used roughly 0.55 ug total RNA together with a constant-region primer. Researchers made the TCR beta libraries by running three nested multiplex PCR rounds with slightly modified ARM-PCR. TCRdb itself ran the multiplex PCR reads through MiXCR, one entry per CDR3 protein. This table has 20,000 to 25,000 distinct CDR3 sequences, about three quarters appearing once. The data were obtained in a study of tumor-infiltrating lymphocytes in primary liver carcinoma. Study-level points and caveats: The 250 largest clones made up significantly more of tumor than blood repertoires (p = 0.039).

The source of this sequence is a woman aged 30 to 39 with primary liver carcinoma and hepatitis B virus infection. The specimen was liver tumor tissue from sampling region 1. Stated subset: tumor region T1, superior pole.

The CDR3 nucleotides read TGCGCCAACAGCGCTGAGTTGGAGATCTACGGCCACACCTTC. Protein: CANSAELEIYGHTF. This sequence joins TRBV4-3 and TRBJ1-2; D call uncertain. The CDR3 spans 14 residues. CDR1 and CDR2 from the germline V gene are LGHNA and YSLEER.